The present entry profiles one T cell receptor beta chain with its context. Antigen: not known. The data were taken from a study of T cells in narcolepsy. Notes on the study in general: Autoreactive HCRT-specific and TRIB2-specific clonotypes were marked in same-patient CSF-versus-blood CD4+ comparisons.

This CDR3 is built from 14 residues. With 1 base removed from V and 0 bases from J, the gap between germline ends came to 6 bases. Germline lookup yields CDR1 SGHDT and CDR2 YYEEEE. This table comes from immunoSEQ multiplex PCR, and its TCRdb copy is limited to in-frame clones, with some not included. The data contain under 35,000 clones, roughly four fifths of them singletons. Input material: CD45RA- memory CD4+ T cells from PBMCs. V usage is TRBV5-6 and J usage is TRBJ2-3, with no clear D. The source of this sequence is a human donor with narcolepsy. Here the CDR3 reads CASSLTISTDTQYF. The DNA of the CDR3 is TGTGCCAGCAGCTTGACCATTAGCACAGATACGCAGTATTTT.